These 27 T cell receptor beta chains were sequenced from one sample in a study of T cell repertoires in cytomegalovirus infection. TCRdb itself ran the reads through MiXCR, one entry per CDR3 protein. The sample consists of approximately 250,000 distinct CDR3 sequences, 6% to 8% of them appearing once. Sequencing was done on a sample of PBMCs. The receptors come from a human donor in good health (CMV status not recorded). Some clones in this sample may be carry-over from other donors' samples.

The rearrangement uses TRBV20-1 and TRBJ2-1; weak D call: TRBD1 (7 bases). Germline V CDR1 and CDR2: DFQATT, SNEGSKA (reference sequence). V was cut by 0 bases and J by 6 bases, with 18 bases left in between. This CDR3 contains 16 residues. The CDR3 reads CSARDNRAGQINEQFF. CDR3 sequence (DNA): TGCAGTGCTAGAGATAATAGGGCGGGACAGATCAATGAGCAGTTCTTC.

This rearrangement joins TRBV12-3 or TRBV12-4 to TRBJ1-3; D may be TRBD1 (5 bases). Trimming removed 7 bases from V and 0 bases from J, with 10 bases in between. The CDR3 spans 14 residues. The CDR3: CASNEGPSGNTIYF. The CDR3 region has the DNA TGTGCCAGCAACGAGGGGCCCTCTGGAAACACCATATATTTT.

In this sample, this clonotype turned up many times. V gene TRBV5-1 combines with J gene TRBJ2-7, with TRBD1 matching over 7 bases. There are 15 residues in the CDR3. The germline V gene encodes CDR1 SGHRS and CDR2 YFSETQ. With V trimmed by 1 base and J by 5 bases, 9 bases remained unmatched. This chain's CDR3 is CASSLYGTAADEQYF. CDR3 coding DNA: TGCGCCAGCAGCTTGTATGGGACAGCCGCCGACGAGCAGTACTTC.

The sample holds many counts of this clonotype. The CDR3 region is CSVDRGPLYGYTF. As DNA, the CDR3 is TGCAGCGTTGACAGGGGGCCTCTGTATGGCTACACCTTC. The chain has TRBV29-1 and TRBJ1-2; 8 bases align to TRBD1. The CDR3 is made up of 13 amino acids. V lost 3 bases to trimming and J lost 5 bases; unmatched junction nucleotides: 5. Germline lookup yields CDR1 SQVTM and CDR2 ANQGSEA. Using reference TRBV29-1 and TRBJ1-2 for the parts outside the CDR3, the full variable domain is SAVISQKPSRDICQRGTSLTIQCQVDSQVTMMFWYRQQPGQSLTLIATANQGSEATYESGFVIDKFPISRPNLTFSTLTVSNMSPEDSSIYLCSVDRGPLYGYTFGSGTRLTVV.

This clonotype was seen at least ten times. The chain joins TRBV19 to TRBJ1-1; 10 nucleotides agree with TRBD1. J lost 6 bases, V lost 5 bases, and 12 bases had no gene match. Per germline, CDR1 LNHDA and CDR2 SQIVND (reference sequence). The CDR3 runs 16 residues. CDR3 nucleotides: TGTGCCAGTAGTCCGAGGGACAGGGGCAACGGCGCTGAAGCTTTCTTT. This translates into CASSPRDRGNGAEAFF.

This clonotype appeared many times. This chain links TRBV19 with TRBJ2-7, with 7 nucleotides matching TRBD1. The CDR3 runs 13 residues. Germline CDR1 reads LNHDA; CDR2 reads SQIVND (reference sequence). V lost 10 bases to trimming and J lost 3 bases; unmatched junction nucleotides: 9. CDR3 in DNA: TGTGCCACCACAGGGGACACCTTCTACGAGCAGTACTTC. The encoded protein is CATTGDTFYEQYF.

This clonotype was counted many times. The rearrangement joins TRBV20-1 to TRBJ2-7; 7 bases are a match to TRBD1. V shed 6 bases, J shed 3 bases, and the junction held 8 bases outside the gene matches. The CDR3 length is 13 residues. Germline V lookup: CDR1 DFQATT, CDR2 SNEGSKA (reference sequence). CDR3 region: CSATGVGDYEQYF. CDR3 in DNA: TGCAGTGCCACAGGGGTGGGGGACTACGAGCAGTACTTC.

V and J are TRBV20-1 and TRBJ2-5; no definite D call. The germline V gene has CDR1 DFQATT and CDR2 SNEGSKA (reference sequence). The CDR3 sequence is 13 residues long. V was cut by 5 bases and J by 5 bases, with 15 bases left in between. The CDR3 sequence is CSAQRNFGETQYF. DNA of the CDR3: TGCAGTGCTCAGAGGAATTTCGGGGAGACCCAGTACTTC.

This clonotype was seen at least ten times. V and J are TRBV20-1 and TRBJ2-5; 10 nucleotides match TRBD2. The CDR3 is 13 amino acids. In germline, CDR1 is DFQATT, CDR2 SNEGSKA (reference sequence). The J segment lost 5 bases and the V segment lost 4 bases, leaving 4 bases of the junction unmatched. In nucleotides, the CDR3 is TGCAGTGCTACTCTAGCGGGGGTGGAGACCCAGTACTTC. Its protein product is CSATLAGVETQYF.

This clonotype was recorded many times. The gene calls are TRBV7-8 and TRBJ1-1, with TRBD1 identical over 7 bases. Germline trimming cut 5 bases from V and 0 bases from J; bases unmatched to any gene: 6. The CDR3 is made up of 15 amino acids. The germline V gene encodes CDR1 SGHVS and CDR2 FQNEAQ. CDR3 DNA: TGTGCCAGCAGCCTGGGGGGGACAGTGAACACTGAAGCTTTCTTT. This sequence encodes CASSLGGTVNTEAFF. The variable domain in full, with the rest retrieved from reference TRBV7-8 and TRBJ1-1, is GAGVSQSPRYKVAKRGQDVALRCDPISGHVSLFWYQQALGQGPEFLTYFQNEAQLDKSGLPSDRFFAERPEGSVSTLKIQRTQQEDSAVYLCASSLGGTVNTEAFFGQGTRLTVV.

V and J are TRBV3-1 and TRBJ2-7, with D uncertain. Germline values: CDR1 LGHDT, CDR2 YNNKEL (reference sequence). V lost 3 bases to trimming and J lost 6 bases, with 9 bases between them. The CDR3 has 12 residues. CDR3 DNA: TGTGCCAGCAGCCACTCCAGGCGCGAGCAGTACTTC. Protein sequence: CASSHSRREQYF.

This clonotype was seen many times. The genes are TRBV28 and TRBJ1-1, with D perhaps matching TRBD1 (6 bases). The CDR3 is 13 residues long. The germline V gene has CDR1 MDHEN and CDR2 SYDVKM. Trimming shortened V by 2 bases and J by 10 bases, and 14 bases separated the two germline ends. As DNA, the CDR3 is TGTGCCAGCAGTTTAAGACGGGGGCTCGGAGCTTTCTTT. Residues: CASSLRRGLGAFF.

There are many counts of this clonotype. The chain combines TRBV12-3 or TRBV12-4 with TRBJ1-3; D possibly corresponds to TRBD1 (5 bases). V dropped 4 bases and J dropped 8 bases, with 18 bases sitting between them. This CDR3 has 15 amino acids. The CDR3 reads CASSWGPTSGYTIYF. In DNA form, the CDR3 reads TGTGCCAGCAGTTGGGGCCCGACGAGCGGATACACCATATATTTT.

This clonotype was detected many times. The chain joins TRBV7-6 to TRBJ2-3; D possibly corresponds to TRBD2 (5 bases). Germline V lookup: CDR1 SGHVS, CDR2 FNYEAQ. The CDR3 runs to 16 residues. The germline V and J ends were trimmed by 2 bases and 0 bases, with 12 bases remaining between them. The CDR3 loop is CASSLFGGSSTDTQYF. The CDR3 DNA is TGTGCCAGCAGCTTATTCGGAGGATCTAGCACAGATACGCAGTATTTT.

This clonotype was recorded at least ten times. V gene TRBV5-1 combines with J gene TRBJ2-7; 8 nucleotides line up with TRBD1. With 3 bases clipped from V and 5 bases from J, the junction kept 7 bases outside the gene matches. The CDR3 spans 14 residues. The V gene's germline CDR1 is SGHRS and CDR2 YFSETQ. The CDR3 DNA reads as TGCGCCAGCAGCTCGCAGGGGGCGGGTGACGAGCAGTACTTC. Translated: CASSSQGAGDEQYF.

This clonotype came up many times. V and J are TRBV19 and TRBJ1-1, with D unresolved. The V end was cut by 3 bases, the J end by 4 bases, with 6 bases between. Germline V CDR1 and CDR2: LNHDA, SQIVND (reference sequence). This CDR3 contains 12 residues. CDR3 protein: CASSMGLTEAFF. The DNA of the CDR3 is TGTGCCAGTAGTATGGGTCTCACTGAAGCTTTCTTT.

This clonotype was found many times. The gene calls are TRBV12-3 or TRBV12-4 and TRBJ2-7; D unclear. This CDR3 has 14 amino acids. V was shortened by 4 bases and J by 2 bases, with 12 bases between the two germline ends. The CDR3 protein is CASSSSDAPYEQYF. For the CDR3, the DNA is TGTGCCAGCAGTTCCTCGGATGCACCCTACGAGCAGTACTTC.

The table lists this clonotype with many counts. The chain links TRBV10-3 to TRBJ1-1; unclear D gene. The germline V and J ends were trimmed by 4 bases and 7 bases, with 13 bases remaining between them. Germline CDR1 ENHRY, CDR2 SYGVKD. There are 13 residues in the CDR3. CDR3 loop: CAISVGIPHEAFF. The CDR3 region has the DNA TGTGCCATCAGTGTGGGGATCCCGCATGAAGCTTTCTTT.

This clonotype was recorded many times. The chain links TRBV7-2 to TRBJ1-2; 10 nucleotides align to TRBD1. The CDR3 is 18 residues long. CDR1 is SGHTA, CDR2 FQGNSA, per germline. Losses at the gene ends were 4 bases for V and 2 bases for J; bases not matched to a gene: 13. In DNA, the CDR3 is TGTGCCAGCAGCTCCGGACAGGGGGTTTTTGTTGGGAACTATGGCTACACCTTC. Encoded protein: CASSSGQGVFVGNYGYTF.

Many counts were recorded for this clonotype. The chain uses TRBV5-6 and TRBJ1-2, with no clear D. The germline CDR1 and CDR2 sequences are SGHDT and YYEEEE. Trimming pared 4 bases from V and 5 bases from J, leaving 12 bases between. There are 13 residues in the CDR3. The CDR3 loop is CASSPGSGYGYTF. CDR3 coding DNA: TGTGCCAGCAGCCCGGGCTCTGGGTATGGCTACACCTTC.

At least ten counts were recorded for this clonotype. V and J are TRBV7-2 and TRBJ2-3; D not resolved. Germline lookup yields CDR1 SGHTA and CDR2 FQGNSA. This CDR3 comprises 18 residues. The ends were cut back, 1 base at V and 0 bases at J, with 17 bases in the middle. The CDR3 DNA sequence: TGTGCCAGCAGCTTAGGACTGGGTACTGTAAGAAGCACAGATACGCAGTATTTT. Protein sequence: CASSLGLGTVRSTDTQYF. Drawing the rest from reference TRBV7-2 and TRBJ2-3, the complete variable domain is GAGVSQSPSNKVTEKGKDVELRCDPISGHTALYWYRQSLGQGLEFLIYFQGNSAPDKSGLPSDRFSAERTGGSVSTLTIQRTQQEDSAVYLCASSLGLGTVRSTDTQYFGPGTRLTVL.

This clonotype was seen at least ten times. The J gene is TRBJ1-2, the V gene TRBV19; D is ambiguous. CDR3 length: 15 residues. The V gene's germline CDR1 is LNHDA and CDR2 SQIVND (reference sequence). V was trimmed by 0 bases and J by 4 bases, leaving 12 bases between them. The chain's CDR3 is CASSIDHGGPYGYTF. The CDR3 bases are TGTGCCAGTAGTATAGATCACGGCGGTCCCTATGGCTACACCTTC. Full variable domain (outside the CDR3, taken from reference TRBV19 and TRBJ1-2): DGGITQSPKYLFRKEGQNVTLSCEQNLNHDAMYWYRQDPGQGLRLIYYSQIVNDFQKGDIAEGYSVSREKKESFPLTVTSAQKNPTAFYLCASSIDHGGPYGYTFGSGTRLTVV.

This rearrangement joins TRBV4-3 to TRBJ1-3, with D hard to call. Germline CDR1 LGHNA, CDR2 YSLEER. The CDR3 is made up of 13 amino acids. Trimming cost V 6 bases and J 8 bases, with 14 bases left between them. The CDR3: CASSLTPRDTIYF. The CDR3, as DNA: TGCGCCAGCAGTCTGACACCCCGGGACACCATATATTTT.

V gene TRBV9 combines with J gene TRBJ1-1; no clear D. This CDR3 spans 14 amino acids. The ends were cut back, 0 bases at V and 0 bases at J, with 6 bases in the middle. The germline V gene encodes CDR1 SGDLS and CDR2 YYNGEE. This CDR3 is CASSVERVNTEAFF. DNA for the CDR3: TGTGCCAGCAGCGTAGAGCGGGTGAACACTGAAGCTTTCTTT.

This clonotype was seen repeatedly, ten times or more. The rearrangement links TRBV20-1 to TRBJ2-5; no firm D call. There are 13 residues in the CDR3. V was clipped by 4 bases and J by 1 base, with 10 bases between them. Per germline, CDR1 DFQATT and CDR2 SNEGSKA (reference sequence). CDR3 sequence (DNA): TGCAGTGCTATCCCGGTGGGCCAAGAGACCCAGTACTTC. It translates to CSAIPVGQETQYF.

This clonotype occurred many times. The genes are TRBV7-9 and TRBJ1-1, with unresolved D. The CDR3 has 15 amino acids. Trimming pared 5 bases from V and 0 bases from J, leaving 13 bases between. In germline, CDR1 is SEHNR, CDR2 FQNEAQ (reference sequence). The CDR3 protein is CASSQPATVNTEAFF. As DNA, the CDR3 is TGTGCCAGCAGCCAACCGGCTACGGTGAACACTGAAGCTTTCTTT. The variable domain in full, completed from reference TRBV7-9 and TRBJ1-1, reads DTGVSQNPRHKITKRGQNVTFRCDPISEHNRLYWYRQTLGQGPEFLTYFQNEAQLEKSRLLSDRFSAERPKGSFSTLEIQRTEQGDSAMYLCASSQPATVNTEAFFGQGTRLTVV.

The chain uses TRBV18 and TRBJ2-1, with TRBD2 as a possible D gene (5 bases). V shed 2 bases and J shed 8 bases, with 25 bases lying between them. This CDR3 has 18 residues. Per the germline V gene, CDR1 is KGHSH and CDR2 is LQKENI. The CDR3 DNA reads as TGTGCCAGCTCACCAGCTAGCAGAAGTTCCCTCCTGAGTGATGAGCAGTTCTTC. It encodes CASSPASRSSLLSDEQFF.